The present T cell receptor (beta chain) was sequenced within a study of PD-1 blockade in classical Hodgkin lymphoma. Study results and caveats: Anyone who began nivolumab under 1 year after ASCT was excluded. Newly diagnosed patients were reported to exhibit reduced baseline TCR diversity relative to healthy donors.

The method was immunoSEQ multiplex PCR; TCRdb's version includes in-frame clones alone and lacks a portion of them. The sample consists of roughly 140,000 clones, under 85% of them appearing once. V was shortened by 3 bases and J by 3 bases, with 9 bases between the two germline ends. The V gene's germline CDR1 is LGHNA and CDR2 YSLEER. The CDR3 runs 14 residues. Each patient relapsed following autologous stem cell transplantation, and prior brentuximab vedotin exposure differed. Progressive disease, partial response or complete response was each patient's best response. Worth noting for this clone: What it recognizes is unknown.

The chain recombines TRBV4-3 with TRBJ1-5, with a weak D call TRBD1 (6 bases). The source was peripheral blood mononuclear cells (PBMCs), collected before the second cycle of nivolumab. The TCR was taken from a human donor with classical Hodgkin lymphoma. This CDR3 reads CASSHDRHNQPQHF. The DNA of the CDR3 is TGCGCCAGCAGCCATGACAGGCACAATCAGCCCCAGCATTTT.